Listed below are T cell receptor beta chains from one sample, sequenced in a study of T cells in Graves' hyperthyroidism and ophthalmopathy. TCRdb processed the multiplex PCR reads anew with MiXCR; each CDR3 protein has one entry. Among roughly 800,000 distinct CDR3 sequences listed, 38% were seen once. Sequencing was carried out using blood. The receptors were gathered from a man between 18 and 35 years old with Graves' hyperthyroidism. Each CDR3 is given with its conserved first and last residue. For some rows the clone size is stated as once, few or many, or as a class when expanded; others skip it.

V gene	clone size	J gene	CDR3 protein
TRBV20-1	NA	TRBJ2-5	CSARDNLAPRYQETQYF
TRBV4-1	NA	TRBJ2-7	CASSQAPNERIYF
TRBV24-1	NA	TRBJ2-7	CATSQRDRVYEQYF
TRBV10-3	NA	TRBJ2-7	CATATFDGYEQYF
TRBV5-1	many	TRBJ2-7	CASSLVGDRSYEQYF
TRBV29-1	many	TRBJ1-1	CSVGYLNTEAFF
TRBV7-9	many	TRBJ1-1	CASSLRTGNTEAFF
TRBV6-5	NA	TRBJ2-2	CASSWTGVAGELFF
TRBV7-9	many	TRBJ2-5	CASSLQGPGYF
TRBV5-1	NA	TRBJ2-5	CASRPPGATETQYF
TRBV5-4	NA	TRBJ2-7	CASSLSRVLREQYF
TRBV20-1	NA	TRBJ2-5	CSARDVAWSPWETQYF
TRBV7-3	many	TRBJ2-5	CASSQWETQYF
TRBV5-1	NA	TRBJ2-5	CASTNGRGETQYF
TRBV2	NA	TRBJ1-2	CATYRTGNGYTF
TRBV20-1	NA	TRBJ2-7	CSALSLRQFPSYEQYF
TRBV4-1	few	TRBJ1-5	CASSQVWGEDQPQHF
TRBV10-3	many	TRBJ2-5	CAISEGTGWAETQYF
TRBV2	many	TRBJ1-4	CASNGEGSEKLFF
TRBV6-4	NA	TRBJ2-2	CASSAVANTGELFF
TRBV7-9	NA	TRBJ1-5	CASSLGMMEPDNQPQHF
TRBV7-2	many	TRBJ2-5	CASREGPGETQYF
TRBV3-1	NA	TRBJ2-5	CASSLRQAAETQYF
TRBV7-6	many	TRBJ2-5	CASSLGDSGSFQETQYF
TRBV5-4	NA	TRBJ2-7	CASQTGGSEQYF
TRBV20-1	many	TRBJ2-7	CSACVDPTYEQYF
TRBV24-1	many	TRBJ2-7	CATSDHYGGSPSYEQYF
TRBV2	many	TRBJ1-6	CASSLRDKTNSPLHF
TRBV5-6	NA	TRBJ1-2	CASSVRDAVYGYTF
TRBV5-4	few	TRBJ2-5	CAILAGAGKTQYF
TRBV19	many	TRBJ1-1	CASSQVGQPNTEAFF
TRBV29-1	NA	TRBJ1-1	CSPRTGTNTEAFF
TRBV7-9	many	TRBJ2-7	CASRTDGEGYEQYF
TRBV9	few	TRBJ2-2	CASHKAGTGHTGELFF
TRBV4-1	NA	TRBJ1-1	CASSQDQTGATEAFF
TRBV10-3	NA	TRBJ2-7	CASTPDPVSSYEQYF
TRBV29-1	many	TRBJ1-2	CSVTDRTNYGYTF
TRBV10-3	NA	TRBJ1-5	CATGTGQWNQPQHF
TRBV6-6	NA	TRBJ2-7	CASSSTRVSIYEQYF
TRBV7-2	NA	TRBJ2-6	CASTRRLAGTSGANVLTF
TRBV7-8	NA	TRBJ2-7	CASSSLNDPLDEQYF
TRBV29-1	NA	TRBJ1-1	CSVGGHDTEAFF
TRBV7-9	many	TRBJ2-7	CASSLTGMREQYF
TRBV10-3	NA	TRBJ1-5	CAISATSGGEFSQPQHF